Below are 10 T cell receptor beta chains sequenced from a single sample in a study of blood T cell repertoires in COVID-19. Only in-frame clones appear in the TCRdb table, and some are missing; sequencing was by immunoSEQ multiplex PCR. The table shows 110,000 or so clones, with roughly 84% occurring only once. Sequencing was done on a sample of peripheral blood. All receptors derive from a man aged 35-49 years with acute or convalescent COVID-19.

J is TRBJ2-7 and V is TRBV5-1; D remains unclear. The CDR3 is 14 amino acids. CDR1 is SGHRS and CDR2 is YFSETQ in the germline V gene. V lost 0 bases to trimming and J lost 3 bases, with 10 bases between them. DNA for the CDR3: TGCGCCAGCAGCTTGGGCAGTTCCCTCTACGAGCAGTACTTC. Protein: CASSLGSSLYEQYF.

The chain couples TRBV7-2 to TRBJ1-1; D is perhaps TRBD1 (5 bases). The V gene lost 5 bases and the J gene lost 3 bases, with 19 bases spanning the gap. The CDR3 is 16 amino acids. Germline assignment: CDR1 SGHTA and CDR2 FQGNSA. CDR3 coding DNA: TGTGCCAGCAGCCTTAACGGTCCAGGGACTGACACTGAAGCTTTCTTT. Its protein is CASSLNGPGTDTEAFF.

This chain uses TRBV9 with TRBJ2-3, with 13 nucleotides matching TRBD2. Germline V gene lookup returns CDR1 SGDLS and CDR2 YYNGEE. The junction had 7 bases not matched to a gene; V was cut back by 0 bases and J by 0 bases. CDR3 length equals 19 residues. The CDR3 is CASSVEETSGGSSTDTQYF. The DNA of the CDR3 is TGTGCCAGCAGCGTAGAGGAGACTAGCGGGGGGTCTAGCACAGATACGCAGTATTTT.

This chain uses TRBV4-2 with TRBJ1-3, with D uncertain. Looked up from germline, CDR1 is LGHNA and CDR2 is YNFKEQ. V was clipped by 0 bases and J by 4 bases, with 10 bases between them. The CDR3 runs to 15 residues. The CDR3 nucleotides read TGTGCCAGCAGCCAAGACCTCACGGGGGGAAACACCATATATTTT. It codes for CASSQDLTGGNTIYF.

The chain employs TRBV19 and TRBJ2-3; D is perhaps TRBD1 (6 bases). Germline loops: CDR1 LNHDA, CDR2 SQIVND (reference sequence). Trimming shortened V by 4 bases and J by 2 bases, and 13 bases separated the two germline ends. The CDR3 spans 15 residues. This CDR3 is CASSNPDRTTDTQYF. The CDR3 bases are TGTGCCAGTAGTAATCCGGACAGAACCACAGATACGCAGTATTTT.

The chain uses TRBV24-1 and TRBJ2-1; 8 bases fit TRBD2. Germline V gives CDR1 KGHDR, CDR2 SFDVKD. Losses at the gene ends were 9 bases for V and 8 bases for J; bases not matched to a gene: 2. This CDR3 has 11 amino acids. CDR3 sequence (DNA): TGTGCCACCGGACTAGCACATGAGCAGTTCTTC. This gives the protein CATGLAHEQFF.

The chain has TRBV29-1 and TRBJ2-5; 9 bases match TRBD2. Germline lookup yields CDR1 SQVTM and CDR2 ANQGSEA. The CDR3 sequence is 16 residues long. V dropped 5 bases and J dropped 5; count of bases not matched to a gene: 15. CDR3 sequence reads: CSVWPAGGLGRETQYF. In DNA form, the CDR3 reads TGCAGCGTTTGGCCGGCGGGGGGGCTTGGTAGGGAGACCCAGTACTTC. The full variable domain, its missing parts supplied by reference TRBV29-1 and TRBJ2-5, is SAVISQKPSRDICQRGTSLTIQCQVDSQVTMMFWYRQQPGQSLTLIATANQGSEATYESGFVIDKFPISRPNLTFSTLTVSNMSPEDSSIYLCSVWPAGGLGRETQYFGPGTRLLVL.

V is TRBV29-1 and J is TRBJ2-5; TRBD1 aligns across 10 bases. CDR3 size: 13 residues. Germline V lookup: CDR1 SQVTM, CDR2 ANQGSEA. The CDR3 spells CRTGGALGETQYF. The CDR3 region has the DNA TGCAGGACAGGGGGCGCGTTGGGAGAGACCCAGTACTTC. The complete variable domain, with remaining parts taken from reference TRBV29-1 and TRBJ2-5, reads SAVISQKPSRDICQRGTSLTIQCQVDSQVTMMFWYRQQPGQSLTLIATANQGSEATYESGFVIDKFPISRPNLTFSTLTVSNMSPEDSSIYLCRTGGALGETQYFGPGTRLLVL.

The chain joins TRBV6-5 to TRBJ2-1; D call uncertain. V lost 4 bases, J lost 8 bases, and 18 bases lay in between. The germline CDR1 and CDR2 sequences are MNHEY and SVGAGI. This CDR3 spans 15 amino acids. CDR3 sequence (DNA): TGTGCCAGCAGTTTAAACGGGTTCGATGGTGATGAGCAGTTCTTC. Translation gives CASSLNGFDGDEQFF.

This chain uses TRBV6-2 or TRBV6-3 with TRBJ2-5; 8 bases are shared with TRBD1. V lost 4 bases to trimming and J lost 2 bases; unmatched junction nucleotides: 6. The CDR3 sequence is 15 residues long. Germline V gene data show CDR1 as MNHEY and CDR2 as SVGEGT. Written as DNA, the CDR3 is TGTGCCAGCAGTTCGACAGGGGTTGGGCAAGAGACCCAGTACTTC. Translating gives CASSSTGVGQETQYF.